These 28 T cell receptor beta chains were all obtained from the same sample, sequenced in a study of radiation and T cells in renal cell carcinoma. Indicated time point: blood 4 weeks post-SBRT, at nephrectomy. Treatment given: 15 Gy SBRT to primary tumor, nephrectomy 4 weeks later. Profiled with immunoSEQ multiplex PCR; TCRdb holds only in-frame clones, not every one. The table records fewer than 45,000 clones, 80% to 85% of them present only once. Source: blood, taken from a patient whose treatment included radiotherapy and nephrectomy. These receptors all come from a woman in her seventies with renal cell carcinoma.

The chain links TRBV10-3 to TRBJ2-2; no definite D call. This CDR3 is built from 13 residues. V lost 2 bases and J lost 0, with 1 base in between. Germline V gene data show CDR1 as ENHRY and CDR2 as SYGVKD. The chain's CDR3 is CAISEPNTGELFF. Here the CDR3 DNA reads TGTGCCATCAGTGAGCCGAACACCGGGGAGCTGTTTTTT.

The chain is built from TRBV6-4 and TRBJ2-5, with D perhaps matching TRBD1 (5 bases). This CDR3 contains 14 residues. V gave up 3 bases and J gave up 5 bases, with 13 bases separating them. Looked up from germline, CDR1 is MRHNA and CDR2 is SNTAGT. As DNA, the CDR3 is TGTGCCAGCAGTGAGAACAGGACGCGGGAGACCCAGTACTTC. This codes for CASSENRTRETQYF.

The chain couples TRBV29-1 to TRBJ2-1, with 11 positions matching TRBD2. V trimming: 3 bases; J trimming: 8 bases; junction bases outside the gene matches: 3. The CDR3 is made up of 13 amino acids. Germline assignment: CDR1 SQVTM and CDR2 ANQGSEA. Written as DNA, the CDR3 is TGCAGCGTTGACACTAGCGGGGGCTATGAGCAGTTCTTC. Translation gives CSVDTSGGYEQFF.

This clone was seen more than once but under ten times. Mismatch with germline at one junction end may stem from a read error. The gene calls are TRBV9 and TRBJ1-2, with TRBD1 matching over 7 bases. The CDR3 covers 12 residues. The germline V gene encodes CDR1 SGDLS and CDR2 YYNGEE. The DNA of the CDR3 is TGTGCCAGCAGCCTCGGGGGCCAGGGGGTACTCTTC. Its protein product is CASSLGGQGVLF.

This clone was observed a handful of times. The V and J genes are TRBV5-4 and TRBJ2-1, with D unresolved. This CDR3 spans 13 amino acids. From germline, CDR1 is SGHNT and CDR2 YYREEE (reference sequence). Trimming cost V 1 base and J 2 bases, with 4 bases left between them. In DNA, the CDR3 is TGTGCCAGCAGCTTGTCAACCTACAATGAGCAGTTCTTC. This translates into CASSLSTYNEQFF.

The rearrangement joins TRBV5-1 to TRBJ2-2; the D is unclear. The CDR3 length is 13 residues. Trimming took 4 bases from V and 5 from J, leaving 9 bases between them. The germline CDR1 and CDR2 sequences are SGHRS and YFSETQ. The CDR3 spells CASSLGETGELFF. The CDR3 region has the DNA TGCGCCAGCAGCCTAGGAGAGACCGGGGAGCTGTTTTTT. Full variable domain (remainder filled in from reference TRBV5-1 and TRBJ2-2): KAGVTQTPRYLIKTRGQQVTLSCSPISGHRSVSWYQQTPGQGLQFLFEYFSETQRNKGNFPGRFSGRQFSNSRSEMNVSTLELGDSALYLCASSLGETGELFFGEGSRLTVL.

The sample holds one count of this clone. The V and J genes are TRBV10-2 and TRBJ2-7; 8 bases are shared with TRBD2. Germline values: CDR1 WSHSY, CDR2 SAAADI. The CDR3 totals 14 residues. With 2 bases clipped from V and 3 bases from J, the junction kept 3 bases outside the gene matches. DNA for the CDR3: TGCGCCAGCAGTGAGCGGGGGGGTGTCTACGAGCAGTACTTC. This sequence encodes CASSERGGVYEQYF.

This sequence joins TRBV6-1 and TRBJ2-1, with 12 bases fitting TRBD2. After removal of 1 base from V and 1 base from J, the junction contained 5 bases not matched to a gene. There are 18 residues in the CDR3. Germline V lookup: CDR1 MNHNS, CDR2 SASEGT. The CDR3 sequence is CASSEGLAGGKSYNEQFF. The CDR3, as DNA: TGTGCCAGCAGTGAAGGGCTAGCGGGAGGGAAGTCCTACAATGAGCAGTTCTTC.

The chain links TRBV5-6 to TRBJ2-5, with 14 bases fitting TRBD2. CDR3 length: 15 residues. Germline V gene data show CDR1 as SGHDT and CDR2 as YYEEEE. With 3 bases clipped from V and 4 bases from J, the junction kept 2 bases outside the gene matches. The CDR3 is CASSWGLAGVETQYF. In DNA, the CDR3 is TGTGCCAGCAGCTGGGGACTAGCGGGAGTAGAGACCCAGTACTTC.

The DNA of the CDR3 is TGTGCCAGCAGACCGGGACAGGGAAGCAATCAGCCCCAGCATTTT. Translated, it gives CASRPGQGSNQPQHF. This chain joins TRBV6-5 and TRBJ1-5, with TRBD1 matching 9 bases. The CDR3 is made up of 15 amino acids. Germline V CDR1 and CDR2: MNHEY, SVGAGI. V lost 6 bases to trimming and J lost 1 base; unmatched junction nucleotides: 4.

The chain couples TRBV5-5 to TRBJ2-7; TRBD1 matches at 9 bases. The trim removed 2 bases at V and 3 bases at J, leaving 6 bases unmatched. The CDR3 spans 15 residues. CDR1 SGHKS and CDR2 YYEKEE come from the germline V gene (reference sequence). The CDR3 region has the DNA TGTGCCAGCAGCTTTGACGGGACAGGGTACTACGAGCAGTACTTC. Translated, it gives CASSFDGTGYYEQYF.

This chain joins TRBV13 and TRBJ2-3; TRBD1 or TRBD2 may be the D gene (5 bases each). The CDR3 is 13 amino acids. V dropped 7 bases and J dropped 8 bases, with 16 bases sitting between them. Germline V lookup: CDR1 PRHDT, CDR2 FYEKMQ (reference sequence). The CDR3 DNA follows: TGTGCCAGCACCACCGGGGCCGCGGGTACGCAGTATTTT. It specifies CASTTGAAGTQYF. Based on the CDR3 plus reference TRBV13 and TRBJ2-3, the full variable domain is AAGVIQSPRHLIKEKRETATLKCYPIPRHDTVYWYQQGPGQDPQFLISFYEKMQSDKGSIPDRFSAQQFSDYHSELNMSSLELGDSALYFCASTTGAAGTQYFGPGTRLTVL.

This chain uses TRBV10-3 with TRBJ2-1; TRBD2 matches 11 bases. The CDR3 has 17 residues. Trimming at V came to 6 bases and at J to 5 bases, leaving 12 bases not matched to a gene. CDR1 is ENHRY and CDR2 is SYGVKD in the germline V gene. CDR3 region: CAIRGLTSGSLDNEQFF. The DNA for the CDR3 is TGTGCCATCAGGGGCCTTACTAGCGGGAGTTTAGACAATGAGCAGTTCTTC.

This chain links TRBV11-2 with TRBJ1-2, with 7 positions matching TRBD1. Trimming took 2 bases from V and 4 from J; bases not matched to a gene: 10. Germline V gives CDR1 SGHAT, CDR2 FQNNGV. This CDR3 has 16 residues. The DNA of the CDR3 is TGTGCCAGCAGCTTAATAACGACAGGGCCCGTCTATGGCTACACCTTC. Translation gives CASSLITTGPVYGYTF.

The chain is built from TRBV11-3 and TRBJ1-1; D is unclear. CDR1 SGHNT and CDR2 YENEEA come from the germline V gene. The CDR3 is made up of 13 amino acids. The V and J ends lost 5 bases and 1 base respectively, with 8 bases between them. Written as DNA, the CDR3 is TGTGCCAGCAGCGCCCAAGGGAACACTGAAGCTTTCTTT. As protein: CASSAQGNTEAFF. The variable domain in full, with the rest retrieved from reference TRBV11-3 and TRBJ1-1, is EAGVVQSPRYKIIEKKQPVAFWCNPISGHNTLYWYLQNLGQGPELLIRYENEEAVDDSQLPKDRFSAERLKGVDSTLKIQPAELGDSAVYLCASSAQGNTEAFFGQGTRLTVV.

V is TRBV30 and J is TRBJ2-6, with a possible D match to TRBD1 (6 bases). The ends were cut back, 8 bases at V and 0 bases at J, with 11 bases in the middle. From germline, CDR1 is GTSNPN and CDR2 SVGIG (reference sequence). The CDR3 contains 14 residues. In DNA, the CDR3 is TGTGCCCAGGACAGTTCCTCTGGGGCCAACGTCCTGACTTTC. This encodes CAQDSSSGANVLTF.

The CDR3 here is CSGSVENEQYF. The CDR3 DNA follows: TGCAGTGGGAGCGTGGAGAACGAGCAGTACTTC. V usage is TRBV20-1 and J usage is TRBJ2-7; D gene ambiguous. The length of the CDR3 is 11 residues. With 7 bases removed from V and 5 bases from J, the gap between germline ends came to 12 bases. Germline V lookup: CDR1 DFQATT, CDR2 SNEGSKA (reference sequence).

CDR3 residues: CASSPYFEAGGYNEQFF. The CDR3 bases are TGTGCCAGCAGCCCCTACTTTGAAGCGGGAGGCTACAATGAGCAGTTCTTC. The V call is TRBV7-6, the J call TRBJ2-1; 9 nucleotides line up with TRBD2. Unmatched junction bases numbered 11, after V lost 5 bases and J lost 3 bases. The V gene's germline CDR1 is SGHVS and CDR2 FNYEAQ. The CDR3 sequence is 17 residues long.

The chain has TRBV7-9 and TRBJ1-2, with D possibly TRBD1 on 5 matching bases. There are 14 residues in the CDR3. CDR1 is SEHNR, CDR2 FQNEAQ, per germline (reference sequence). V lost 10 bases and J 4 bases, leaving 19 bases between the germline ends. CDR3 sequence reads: CANRPVGPSYGYTF. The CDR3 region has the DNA TGTGCCAACCGTCCGGTGGGACCTTCCTATGGCTACACCTTC. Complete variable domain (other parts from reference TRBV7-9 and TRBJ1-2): DTGVSQNPRHKITKRGQNVTFRCDPISEHNRLYWYRQTLGQGPEFLTYFQNEAQLEKSRLLSDRFSAERPKGSFSTLEIQRTEQGDSAMYLCANRPVGPSYGYTFGSGTRLTVV.

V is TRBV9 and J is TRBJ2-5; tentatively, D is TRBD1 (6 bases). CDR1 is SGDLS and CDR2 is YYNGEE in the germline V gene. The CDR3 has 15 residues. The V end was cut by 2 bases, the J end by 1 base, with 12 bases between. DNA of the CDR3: TGTGCCAGCAGCGTCTCCGGGACAAGCCAAGAGACCCAGTACTTC. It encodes CASSVSGTSQETQYF.

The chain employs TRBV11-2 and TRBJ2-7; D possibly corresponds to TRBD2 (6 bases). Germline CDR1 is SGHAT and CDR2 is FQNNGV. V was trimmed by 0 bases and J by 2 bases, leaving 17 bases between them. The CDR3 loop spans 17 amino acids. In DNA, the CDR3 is TGTGCCAGCAGCTTAGATAGCCCCATAGCGGTAGCCTACGAGCAGTACTTC. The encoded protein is CASSLDSPIAVAYEQYF.

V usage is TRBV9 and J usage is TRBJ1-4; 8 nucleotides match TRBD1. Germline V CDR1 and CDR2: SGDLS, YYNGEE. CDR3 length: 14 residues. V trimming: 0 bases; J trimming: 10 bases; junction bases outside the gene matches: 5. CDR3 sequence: CASSVDAGGRKLFF. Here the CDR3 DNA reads TGTGCCAGCAGCGTAGATGCAGGGGGCCGAAAACTGTTTTTT.

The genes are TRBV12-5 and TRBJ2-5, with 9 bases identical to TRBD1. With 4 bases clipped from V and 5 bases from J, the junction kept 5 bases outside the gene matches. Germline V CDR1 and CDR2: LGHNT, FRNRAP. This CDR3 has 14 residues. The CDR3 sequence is CASGSGQGDETQYF. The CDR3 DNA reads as TGTGCTAGTGGTTCGGGACAGGGAGACGAGACCCAGTACTTC.

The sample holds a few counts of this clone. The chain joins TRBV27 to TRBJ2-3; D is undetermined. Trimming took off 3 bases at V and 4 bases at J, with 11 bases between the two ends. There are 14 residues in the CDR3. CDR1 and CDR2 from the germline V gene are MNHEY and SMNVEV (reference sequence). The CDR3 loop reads CASSFIFGADTQYF. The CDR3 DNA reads TGTGCCAGCAGTTTCATTTTTGGGGCAGATACGCAGTATTTT.

The CDR3 loop reads CASSLRPSGDQETQYF. Here the CDR3 DNA reads TGCGCCAGCAGCTTGCGACCTAGCGGGGACCAAGAGACCCAGTACTTC. This rearrangement joins TRBV5-1 to TRBJ2-5; 9 bases map to TRBD2. This CDR3 is built from 16 residues. V lost 1 base and J lost 0; bases outside the gene matches: 4. Germline V gene lookup returns CDR1 SGHRS and CDR2 YFSETQ.

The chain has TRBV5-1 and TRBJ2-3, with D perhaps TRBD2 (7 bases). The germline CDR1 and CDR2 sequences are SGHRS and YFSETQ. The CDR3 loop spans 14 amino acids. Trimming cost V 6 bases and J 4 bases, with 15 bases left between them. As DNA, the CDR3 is TGCGCCAGCACGACGGGGGGCCCCGCAGATACGCAGTATTTT. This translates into CASTTGGPADTQYF.

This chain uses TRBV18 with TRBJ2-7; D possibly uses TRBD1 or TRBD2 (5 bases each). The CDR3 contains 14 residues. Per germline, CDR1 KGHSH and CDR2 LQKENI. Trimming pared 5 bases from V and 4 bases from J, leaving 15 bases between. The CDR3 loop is CASSAPGPLYEQYF. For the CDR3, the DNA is TGTGCCAGCTCAGCGCCGGGACCTCTGTACGAGCAGTACTTC.

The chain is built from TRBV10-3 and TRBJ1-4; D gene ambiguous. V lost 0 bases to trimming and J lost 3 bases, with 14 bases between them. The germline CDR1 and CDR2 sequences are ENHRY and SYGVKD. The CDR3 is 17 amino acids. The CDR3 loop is CAISESPTSVPNEKLFF. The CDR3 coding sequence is TGTGCCATCAGTGAGTCGCCGACATCGGTACCTAATGAAAAACTGTTTTTT.